The T cell receptor beta chain under discussion was sequenced for a study of Graves' ophthalmopathy and Graves' hyperthyroidism. Whole-study results and caveats: Most thyroid clonotypes expanded beyond 0.001 frequency were also found in blood.

Looked up from germline, CDR1 is SQVTM and CDR2 is ANQGSEA. The V end was cut by 3 bases, the J end by 4 bases, with 12 bases between. This CDR3 has 14 residues. Transcripts of RNA were the source for amplifying TCR beta CDR3 regions. The workflow started with a first-round RT-PCR run with HTBI primers and then moved on to a second-round multiplex PCR. TCRdb re-called the multiplex PCR reads with MiXCR, one entry per CDR3 protein. This repertoire shows over a million distinct CDR3 sequences, about two fifths found once; its top ten account for approximately 10%. On this clonotype: The antigen remains undetermined.

Researchers turned away patients with other autoimmune diseases, uncontrolled infections, pregnancy or lactation. The sequencing input was peripheral blood or thyroid tissue (not recorded which). This chain links TRBV29-1 with TRBJ1-4, with D tentatively TRBD1 (6 bases). This TCR derives from an adult man with Graves' hyperthyroidism. CDR3 coding DNA: TGCAGCGTTGATCAGGGGTGGAGTAATGAAAAACTGTTTTTT. Translating it yields CSVDQGWSNEKLFF.